Listed here is a single T cell receptor beta chain. The CDR3 extends over 13 amino acids. The germline V and J ends were trimmed by 2 bases and 4 bases, with 8 bases remaining between them. Germline CDR1 and CDR2: SGHAT and FQNNGV. These data come from a study of blood T cell repertoires in COVID-19. TCRdb keeps only in-frame clones here, not all; method: immunoSEQ multiplex PCR. The sample yields 310,000 or so clones, about 91% seen once. The clonotype originates from a woman under 30 who had recovered from COVID-19. The chain carries TRBV11-2 and TRBJ1-2; D not certain. Input material: PBMCs or T cells enriched from blood (not recorded which). The CDR3 DNA is TGTGCCAGCAGCTTATCTTTCAGCTATGGCTACACCTTC. It is translated as CASSLSFSYGYTF. Based on the CDR3 plus reference TRBV11-2 and TRBJ1-2, the full variable domain is EAGVAQSPRYKIIEKRQSVAFWCNPISGHATLYWYQQILGQGPKLLIQFQNNGVVDDSQLPKDRFSAERLKGVDSTLKIQPAKLEDSAVYLCASSLSFSYGYTFGSGTRLTVV.